This T cell receptor (beta chain) derives from a study of cytomegalovirus exposure and HLA in healthy donors. Study summary: There were 90 million to 130 million unique TCR beta sequences, drawn from approximately 190 million T cells, in an earlier analysis. Study results and limitations: Later, an analysis showed that TCR beta chains associated with HLA were more clonally expanded than others that were equally common. A later analysis linked a missense DCLRE1C variant to TCR beta V- and J-gene trimming. TCR association rates varied by HLA locus in a later analysis, with DRB1 highest and HLA-C lowest.

In regard to this clone: Its antigen is unknown.

PCR amplification relied on 60 Vbeta primers (plus 13 Jbeta primers). TCRdb's copy holds only in-frame clones and misses some; the assay was immunoSEQ multiplex PCR. The sample has around 300,000 clones; roughly two thirds are singletons. After removal of 0 bases from V and 2 bases from J, the junction contained 16 bases not matched to a gene. The CDR3 has 20 amino acids. Germline V gene lookup returns CDR1 SGHRS and CDR2 YFSETQ. The origin of this receptor is a female donor in good health and CMV-seronegative. Sequences were obtained from PBMCs. The chain recombines TRBV5-1 with TRBJ2-2, with 7 bases fitting TRBD2. CDR3 coding DNA: TGCGCCAGCAGCTTGGTACCCCTCGACCCGGGAGGAACAAACACCGGGGAGCTGTTTTTT. It encodes CASSLVPLDPGGTNTGELFF.